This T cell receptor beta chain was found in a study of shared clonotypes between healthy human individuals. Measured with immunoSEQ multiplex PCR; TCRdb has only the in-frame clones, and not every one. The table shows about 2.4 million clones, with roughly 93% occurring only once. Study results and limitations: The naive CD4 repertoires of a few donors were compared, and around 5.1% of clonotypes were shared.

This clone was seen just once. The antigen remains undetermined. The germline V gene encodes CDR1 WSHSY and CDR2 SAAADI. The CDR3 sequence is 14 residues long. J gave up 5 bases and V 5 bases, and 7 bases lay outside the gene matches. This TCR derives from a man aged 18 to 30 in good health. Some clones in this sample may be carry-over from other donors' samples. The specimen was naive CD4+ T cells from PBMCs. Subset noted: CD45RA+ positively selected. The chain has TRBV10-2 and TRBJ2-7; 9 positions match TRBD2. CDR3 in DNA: TGCGCCAGCAGTTACTTAGCGGGAGTTAACGAGCAGTACTTC. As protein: CASSYLAGVNEQYF.